This entry features one T cell receptor beta chain sequence. Its antigen is as yet unknown. V shed 6 bases and J 0 bases; nucleotides not matched to a gene: 10. CDR1 is MNHEY, CDR2 SVGEGT, per germline. There are 16 residues in the CDR3. MiXCR, applied by TCRdb to the 5' RACE reads, yields one record per CDR3 protein. The data hold 68,000 or so distinct CDR3 sequences, with 6.5% observed a single time. The sample comes from a study of T cells after yellow fever vaccination. Overall study: Researchers used SMART-Seq v4 Ultra Low Input to prepare fractions that had low cell numbers.

Study-wide results and caveats: Most primary-vaccination clones reappeared after the booster (approximately 97% CD4, roughly 90% CD8). Abundant bulk-population clonotypes could contaminate the FACS-sorted repertoires. Some clonotypes were seen in both the CD4 and the CD8 compartments. These made up a small share and likely arose from convergent recombination.

The sample here was CD8+ T cells sorted from PBMCs, taken roughly 47 days after the first yellow fever vaccination. The chain links TRBV6-2 or TRBV6-3 to TRBJ1-1; 7 positions agree with TRBD1. The sequence was collected from a young man who received the YFV17D yellow fever vaccine. CDR3 coding DNA: TGTGCCAGCAGCCAAGGGGCAGGGGGAATGAACACTGAAGCTTTCTTT. It encodes CASSQGAGGMNTEAFF.